This T cell receptor (beta chain) derives from a study of tumor-infiltrating lymphocytes in primary liver carcinoma. In the study overall: Stage T1-T3 N0M0 and a size of about 4.2 to 10 cm characterized the tumors. The study, taken as a whole, reports: Relative to tumor region pairs, the tumor-adjacent and tumor-blood pairs showed overlap that was lower. When set against blood, tumors had a significantly higher top-250-clone fraction (p = 0.039).

TCR beta cDNA was reverse-transcribed from about 500 ng of total RNA. The reaction used a constant-region primer and ProtoScript II reverse transcriptase. TCR beta libraries came from three nested multiplex PCR rounds using slightly modified ARM-PCR. The opening two PCR rounds, around 10 cycles each, paired TRBV1-TRBV30 forward primers with a C-beta reverse primer. TCRdb re-called the multiplex PCR reads with MiXCR, one entry per CDR3 protein. In the table there are 300,000 to 350,000 distinct CDR3 sequences, approximately 64% of which are singletons. For blood RNA, unsorted whole blood served as the source, and germline DNA was extracted too. Preoperatively, peripheral blood was drawn, roughly 3.6 milliliters in total. CDR3 length: 12 residues. The V end was cut by 7 bases, the J end by 8 bases, with 12 bases between. Germline assignment: CDR1 MNHNY and CDR2 SVGAGI (reference sequence). Note on this clonotype: The antigen is undetermined. A much larger clonotype is one base distant, so this may be a read error.

Source material: peripheral blood. The sequence derives from a middle-aged man with primary liver carcinoma and hepatitis B virus infection. The gene calls are TRBV6-6 and TRBJ2-1; D is ambiguous. For the CDR3, the DNA is TGTGCCAGCAATACCGATGGCTATGAGCAGTTCTTC. Its translation: CASNTDGYEQFF.